This T cell receptor beta chain was observed in a study of blood T cells in healthy people across ages (dated by TCRdb to between 2014 and 2016). Looking at the study overall: In model experiments, roughly one uniquely barcoded TCR beta cDNA molecule per two T cells was captured by template switching. Age-related changes in TCR beta repertoire diversity were measured in the study by deep sequencing normalized with unique cDNA molecular identifiers. The donors were divided into four age groups: young (average roughly 17 years), middle-aged (approximately 42), aged (about 60) and long-lived (about 90). Donors of different ages were randomly distributed across sequencing lanes to avoid experimental bias. Two additional independent replicas of 1 million unique cDNA reads from the same blood draw were analyzed for two donors (one aged 18 to 30 and one aged 80 or older).

The protocol used for the library was 5' RACE. Sequenced using an Illumina HiSeq 2500. A second PCR of roughly 7 to 11 cycles was run with a J-beta primer mix and a sample-barcoded 5' primer. A template-switch 5' adaptor carrying 12 random nucleotides introduced a unique molecular identifier onto each TCR beta cDNA molecule. Each sample yielded at least 3 million CDR3-containing paired-end reads. The Mint cDNA synthesis kit, primed by a TRBC-specific oligonucleotide, was used to synthesize first-strand cDNA from all RNA. All cDNA was treated with uracil-DNA glycosylase and then went through a first 18-cycle PCR with the universal primers M1SS and BC2_uni_R. On the authors' methods: For normalization, 1 million high-quality reads were randomly selected from each sample, with every read carrying a distinct molecular identifier. Reads with shared molecular identifiers were discarded instead of being binned into consensus sequences. MiTCR, run with a Q25 quality threshold and the strictest error-elimination algorithm, handled CDR3 identification, clonotype clustering and error correction. A nonparametric unseen species model using Euler transformation provided a lower-bound estimate of total TCR beta diversity. TCRdb reran the public reads through fastp at Q25 and MiXCR, keeping productive beta chains. CDR3 protein duplicates are merged, each entry listing the most common genes and DNA. These V and J calls rely on TCRdb rather than the paper's analysis. The sample table records about 1.8 million distinct CDR3 sequences; about 50% of these occur just once. The top ten clones comprise approximately 2% of the sample.

Donors were a few dozen systemically healthy Caucasian individuals from Russia aged 6 to 90 years. Roughly 10 milliliters of peripheral blood were collected from each donor into EDTA-treated Vacutainer tubes. PBMCs were isolated by Ficoll-Paque density-gradient centrifugation, with at least 6 million obtained per sample. Trizol reagent was used to extract total RNA from the PBMCs, yielding at least 5.5 micrograms per sample. The percentages of naive CD45RAhigh/CD27high T cells were determined by flow cytometry on a PBMC aliquot from every donor. Overall study results and their limits: The long-lived group showed more naive CD4+ T cells, fewer expanded clones and increased TCR diversity than the aged group, suggesting age selection. Observed TCR beta diversity per million T cells fell roughly linearly with age, and a significant reduction was already apparent by age roughly 40. Because donor CMV infection status was unknown, age-related changes in expanded clonotypes were potentially confounded. There was a strong correlation between observed TCR beta diversity and the percentage of naive T cells measured by flow cytometry. Estimates of total diversity based on one million sequenced T cells were considered lower bounds and underestimates. Since profiling was done on bulk unsorted PBMCs, naive and antigen-experienced compartments could not be conclusively compared.

This clonotype was observed a few times. The antigen it recognizes is unknown. No per-base quality is available; no much larger clone lies one base away. The germline V gene provides CDR1 SGHTA and CDR2 FQGNSA. V has 2 bases trimmed and J has 4 bases trimmed; junction bases matching no gene number 5. From cysteine to phenylalanine, the CDR3 is 15 amino acids long. Just the 45-base CDR3 DNA is kept, in frame starting at base 1. This chain is built from TRBV7-2 and TRBJ2-3; 8 central bases correspond to TRBD2. The material sequenced was blood. The clonotype was recovered from a middle-aged woman in good health. CDR3 loop: CASSLSRGGADTQYF. The DNA is as follows: TGTGCCAGCAGCTTATCTCGGGGGGGGGCAGATACGCAGTATTTT.